A single sample gave rise to the 23 T cell receptor beta chains below, sequenced in a study of cytomegalovirus exposure and HLA in healthy donors (dated by TCRdb to about 2017). Library preparation used the immunoSEQ multiplex PCR assay. A mixture of 60 forward primers for TCR Vbeta segments and 13 reverse primers for TCR Jbeta segments was used in the multiplex PCR. TCRdb limited this immuneACCESS table to in-frame rearrangements with V and J called. A share of clones is missing; checked studies link under half to unresolved V genes, and the rest is unexplained. The sample table contains roughly 130,000 clones; only one count was recorded for less than 80% of them. The ten biggest clones cover approximately 8.8% of the sample. Sequencing was carried out using PBMCs. Every receptor here comes from a woman between 45 and 65 years old in good health and CMV-seropositive.

CDR3 nucleotides: TGTGCCAGCAGCACCGGGGGCACAGATACGCAGTATTTT. Translating it yields CASSTGGTDTQYF. J is TRBJ2-3 and V is TRBV13; tentative D call: TRBD2 (5 bases). Germline CDR1 PRHDT, CDR2 FYEKMQ (reference sequence). The CDR3 is 13 amino acids. Trimming took 5 bases from V and 1 from J, leaving 7 bases between them.

The rearrangement links TRBV30 to TRBJ1-2; a weak D match, TRBD1 (5 bases). Germline CDR1 and CDR2: GTSNPN and SVGIG (reference sequence). The CDR3 extends over 13 amino acids. The V and J ends lost 5 bases and 2 bases respectively, with 12 bases between them. The CDR3 is CAWGRGRNYGYTF. CDR3 sequence (DNA): TGTGCCTGGGGTCGGGGGAGGAACTATGGCTACACCTTC.

This clone was detected only a few times. The V and J genes are TRBV19 and TRBJ2-7; weak D call: TRBD1 (6 bases). The CDR3 contains 14 residues. Germline V CDR1 and CDR2: LNHDA, SQIVND (reference sequence). Trimming removed 3 bases from V and 2 bases from J, with 11 bases in between. CDR3 in amino acids: CASSIPDRPYEQYF. In DNA form, the CDR3 reads TGTGCCAGTAGTATCCCGGACAGACCCTACGAGCAGTACTTC.

This clone was observed a handful of times. The CDR3 coding sequence is TGTGCCAGCAGTCCCGGGGCGGGGGTTGGGACCCAGTACTTC. It translates to CASSPGAGVGTQYF. The chain recombines TRBV6-5 with TRBJ2-5, with 7 bases fitting TRBD2. The trim removed 5 bases at V and 7 bases at J, leaving 10 bases unmatched. Per germline, CDR1 MNHEY and CDR2 SVGAGI. The CDR3 has 14 amino acids.

The chain carries TRBV29-1 and TRBJ2-3; 8 positions agree with TRBD2. In germline, CDR1 is SQVTM, CDR2 ANQGSEA. The CDR3 has 13 amino acids. The V gene end was trimmed by 4 bases and the J gene end by 4 bases; junction bases not matched to a gene: 4. The DNA for the CDR3 is TGCAGCGTTGGCCCGGGGGGGCCAGATACGCAGTATTTT. This codes for CSVGPGGPDTQYF.

V gene TRBV6-5 combines with J gene TRBJ1-1, with TRBD1 identical over 7 bases. The length of the CDR3 is 15 residues. Germline assignment: CDR1 MNHEY and CDR2 SVGAGI. The V segment lost 0 bases and the J segment 1 base; nucleotides outside the gene matches: 2. CDR3 residues: CASSYSWTGNTEAFF. The CDR3 nucleotides read TGTGCCAGCAGTTACTCCTGGACAGGGAACACTGAAGCTTTCTTT.

The chain combines TRBV7-6 with TRBJ2-3; 7 bases are a match to TRBD2. CDR3 length equals 14 residues. Germline V CDR1 and CDR2: SGHVS, FNYEAQ. J was trimmed by 2 bases and V by 4 bases; bases with no gene match: 3. The CDR3, as DNA: TGTGCCAGCAGCTCCGGGACTATCACAGATACGCAGTATTTT. Amino acid sequence: CASSSGTITDTQYF.

The chain uses TRBV30 and TRBJ1-1; D perhaps matches TRBD1 (5 bases). V was trimmed by 0 bases and J by 4 bases, leaving 12 bases between them. Germline CDR1 and CDR2: GTSNPN and SVGIG (reference sequence). The CDR3 has 14 residues. The CDR3 DNA is TGTGCCTGGAGTGTAAGTCAGGGAGGCACTGAAGCTTTCTTT. Translating it yields CAWSVSQGGTEAFF.

Of note for this clone: At one end the junction does not follow the germline gene, possibly because of a read error. Other DNA sequences of this sample code for an identical CDR3. CDR3: CASRKRGLMNTEAFF. Written as DNA, the CDR3 is TGCGCCAGCAGAAAAAGGGGCCTCATGAACACTGAAGCTTTCTTT. The genes are TRBV6-5 and TRBJ1-1; tentatively, D is TRBD1 (5 bases). Germline-derived CDR1 and CDR2 are MNHEY and SVGAGI. The CDR3 is made up of 15 amino acids.

CDR3 DNA: TGTGCCAGTGGCTTAACAGGGGTTAACTATGGCTACACCTTC. Its translation: CASGLTGVNYGYTF. The chain recombines TRBV19 with TRBJ1-2; 7 positions agree with TRBD1. V lost 8 bases to trimming and J lost 1 base; unmatched junction nucleotides: 7. Germline values: CDR1 LNHDA, CDR2 SQIVND (reference sequence). This CDR3 comprises 14 residues. Together with reference TRBV19 and TRBJ1-2, the CDR3 gives the full variable domain: DGGITQSPKYLFRKEGQNVTLSCEQNLNHDAMYWYRQDPGQGLRLIYYSQIVNDFQKGDIAEGYSVSREKKESFPLTVTSAQKNPTAFYLCASGLTGVNYGYTFGSGTRLTVV.

This clone was seen once. For the CDR3, the DNA is TGCAGCGGAGGGACAGGGGGCGTGGAGGCTAGCGGCCTTTACAATGAGCAGTTCTTC. The encoded protein is CSGGTGGVEASGLYNEQFF. The chain uses TRBV29-1 and TRBJ2-1, with 12 positions matching TRBD1. V gave up 7 bases and J gave up 4 bases; unmatched junction bases: 20. Germline V CDR1 and CDR2: SQVTM, ANQGSEA. This CDR3 spans 19 amino acids.

V and J are TRBV11-2 and TRBJ1-2, with 7 bases identical to TRBD1. V shed 4 bases and J 6 bases; nucleotides not matched to a gene: 11. This CDR3 contains 15 residues. Germline V gene sequence: CDR1 SGHAT, CDR2 FQNNGV. CDR3 bases: TGTGCCAGCAGCTGGGTGGAGGGGGCGCCGGATGGCTACACCTTC. As protein: CASSWVEGAPDGYTF.

This clone came up once. The chain combines TRBV28 with TRBJ1-2; no clear D gene. Germline V gene sequence: CDR1 MDHEN, CDR2 SYDVKM. The germline V and J ends were trimmed by 11 bases and 0 bases, with 22 bases remaining between them. The CDR3 runs 16 residues. CDR3 residues: CALNRGNGLANYGYTF. The CDR3 DNA follows: TGTGCCTTAAACCGAGGGAACGGGCTAGCTAACTATGGCTACACCTTC.

The V and J genes are TRBV2 and TRBJ1-1, with unresolved D. Trimming stripped 3 bases from V and 1 base from J, with 3 bases between. The CDR3 has 12 residues. CDR1 and CDR2 (germline): SNHLY, FYNNEI. In DNA, the CDR3 is TGTGCCAGCAGTGACAGGAACACTGAAGCTTTCTTT. Translation: CASSDRNTEAFF.

V usage is TRBV27 and J usage is TRBJ1-1; D may be TRBD1 (6 bases). Looked up from germline, CDR1 is MNHEY and CDR2 is SMNVEV (reference sequence). The CDR3 is made up of 16 amino acids. V was pared by 4 bases and J by 2 bases, with 17 bases between. This CDR3 reads CASSSQGFMVNTEAFF. The CDR3 coding sequence is TGTGCCAGCAGTTCACAGGGTTTTATGGTCAACACTGAAGCTTTCTTT.

The chain joins TRBV20-1 to TRBJ2-3; unclear D gene. V was pared by 6 bases and J by 3 bases, with 7 bases between. Germline V gene lookup returns CDR1 DFQATT and CDR2 SNEGSKA (reference sequence). This CDR3 is 11 amino acids long. CDR3: CSAAKTDTQYF. The DNA for the CDR3 is TGCAGTGCCGCTAAAACAGATACGCAGTATTTT.

The chain uses TRBV7-3 and TRBJ1-1; no firm D call. This CDR3 has 13 amino acids. CDR1 and CDR2 from the germline V gene are SGHTA and FQGTGA. With 5 bases removed from V and 1 base from J, the gap between germline ends came to 8 bases. CDR3 DNA: TGTGCCAGCAGCGGAAACAGGAACACTGAAGCTTTCTTT. This translates into CASSGNRNTEAFF.

This chain joins TRBV7-8 and TRBJ1-5; 7 bases are a match to TRBD1. The CDR3 length is 14 residues. Germline V lookup: CDR1 SGHVS, CDR2 FQNEAQ. V was pared by 1 base and J by 4 bases, with 1 base of the junction left unmatched. CDR3 in amino acids: CASSLETGNQPQHF. CDR3 coding DNA: TGTGCCAGCAGCTTAGAGACAGGGAATCAGCCCCAGCATTTT.

The chain joins TRBV30 to TRBJ1-2, with D perhaps TRBD1 (5 bases). Deletions cut 0 bases from V and 4 bases from J, with 12 bases between. The CDR3 covers 14 residues. Germline V gives CDR1 GTSNPN, CDR2 SVGIG (reference sequence). The chain's CDR3 is CAWSVTGRGYGYTF. CDR3 sequence (DNA): TGTGCCTGGAGTGTAACAGGCCGAGGCTATGGCTACACCTTC.

This chain links TRBV2 with TRBJ1-5; unclear D gene. This CDR3 region has 15 residues. Between the trimmed V and J ends, which lost 8 bases and 4 bases, there was a span of 18 bases. In germline, CDR1 is SNHLY, CDR2 FYNNEI. CDR3 residues: CASGSADFSNQPQHF. CDR3 bases: TGTGCCAGCGGATCGGCGGATTTCAGTAATCAGCCCCAGCATTTT.

The genes are TRBV10-3 and TRBJ1-1; D remains unclear. This CDR3 is 13 amino acids long. The germline V gene encodes CDR1 ENHRY and CDR2 SYGVKD. Trimming left V 0 bases short and J 6 bases short, with 8 bases between. The DNA of the CDR3 is TGTGCCATCAGTGAGTCGCGGGCAGCTGAAGCTTTCTTT. This encodes CAISESRAAEAFF.

Details on this clone: The germline gene is not matched at one end of the junction; a read error may be the cause. Distinct nucleotide sequences in the sample also encode this CDR3. Here the CDR3 reads CASSRGQGAYTEAFF. CDR3 DNA: TGTGCCAGCAGCCGCGGACAGGGGGCTTACACTGAAGCCTTCTTT. The chain recombines TRBV7-9 with TRBJ1-1; 11 bases agree with TRBD1. The germline CDR1 and CDR2 sequences are SEHNR and FQNEAQ (reference sequence). The CDR3 has 15 residues. Full variable domain (rest looked up from reference TRBV7-9 and TRBJ1-1): DTGVSQNPRHKITKRGQNVTFRCDPISEHNRLYWYRQTLGQGPEFLTYFQNEAQLEKSRLLSDRFSAERPKGSFSTLEIQRTEQGDSAMYLCASSRGQGAYTEAFFGQGTRLTVV.

The CDR3 nucleotides read TGTGCCAGCAGGCAGATCCTGGACAGGGAAGTGCCGGGAGAAAACATTCAGTACTTC. This gives the protein CASRQILDREVPGENIQYF. The rearrangement links TRBV28 to TRBJ2-4; 8 bases are shared with TRBD1. CDR3 length: 19 amino acids. Germline CDR1 reads MDHEN; CDR2 reads SYDVKM. Unmatched junction bases numbered 21, after V lost 6 bases and J lost 5 bases.